Following are 30 T cell receptor beta chains from one sample sequenced in a study of T cells after yellow fever vaccination. TCRdb re-derived calls from the 5' RACE reads in MiXCR, one entry per CDR3 protein. The sample holds roughly 500,000 distinct CDR3 sequences, roughly 21% seen once. The specimen comprised PBMCs, sampled 15 days after the yellow fever booster vaccination. These receptors were taken from a man younger than 40 who received the YFV17D yellow fever vaccine.

J is TRBJ1-2 and V is TRBV12-3 or TRBV12-4; no reliable D call. Trimming pared 2 bases from V and 7 bases from J, leaving 8 bases between. This CDR3 region has 12 residues. CDR3 DNA sequence: TGTGCCAGCAGTTTACTCCGAGGTGGCTACACCTTC. Translating gives CASSLLRGGYTF.

The rearrangement links TRBV12-3 or TRBV12-4 to TRBJ2-1, with D unclear. Trimming cost V 5 bases and J 5 bases, with 19 bases left between them. This CDR3 is built from 16 residues. The CDR3 coding sequence is TGTGCCAGCAGTCCCTTTTTAGGCAGGCGCCACAATGAGCAGTTCTTC. Translating it yields CASSPFLGRRHNEQFF.

The V gene is TRBV6-1, the J gene TRBJ2-5; D remains unclear. V dropped 5 bases and J dropped 0 bases, with 10 bases sitting between them. The CDR3 is 14 amino acids. CDR1 is MNHNS and CDR2 is SASEGT in the germline V gene. The CDR3, as DNA: TGTGCCAGCAGTCCCCCCAGGTACCAAGAGACCCAGTACTTC. It encodes CASSPPRYQETQYF.

This clonotype was picked up a small number of times. This rearrangement joins TRBV7-2 to TRBJ1-5, with D perhaps matching TRBD1 (5 bases). The CDR3 length is 13 residues. V lost 6 bases and J 5 bases, leaving 11 bases between the germline ends. Per germline, CDR1 SGHTA and CDR2 FQGNSA. CDR3 in amino acids: CASSARGDQPQHF. The CDR3 bases are TGTGCCAGCAGTGCCCGAGGGGATCAGCCCCAGCATTTT.

This clonotype was seen more than once but under ten times. The chain employs TRBV6-4 and TRBJ2-1; TRBD1 aligns across 7 bases. Trimming removed 8 bases from V and 4 bases from J; junction bases left unmatched: 8. The germline CDR1 and CDR2 sequences are MRHNA and SNTAGT. This CDR3 is 14 amino acids long. CDR3: CASPGQTGYNEQFF. The CDR3 nucleotides are TGTGCCAGCCCGGGGCAGACAGGGTACAATGAGCAGTTCTTC.

The genes are TRBV6-5 and TRBJ2-5; no clear D gene. The CDR3 consists of 15 residues. V was shortened by 0 bases and J by 6 bases, with 14 bases between the two germline ends. Per the germline V gene, CDR1 is MNHEY and CDR2 is SVGAGI. The CDR3 protein is CASSYSPPSKQTQYF. CDR3 coding DNA: TGTGCCAGCAGTTACTCACCCCCCTCGAAACAGACCCAGTACTTC.

This sequence joins TRBV7-9 and TRBJ2-5; D gene unclear. CDR3 length: 13 amino acids. Germline V gives CDR1 SEHNR, CDR2 FQNEAQ (reference sequence). The V end was cut by 6 bases, the J end by 2 bases, with 10 bases between. The CDR3 region has the DNA TGTGCCAGCAGGCGGAGCATTCAAGAGACCCAGTACTTC. This translates into CASRRSIQETQYF.

This chain joins TRBV27 and TRBJ2-4, with a possible D match to TRBD1 (6 bases). This CDR3 is built from 13 residues. V lost 5 bases and J lost 7, with 12 bases in between. Germline-derived CDR1 and CDR2 are MNHEY and SMNVEV (reference sequence). This chain's CDR3 is CASSGAGANIQYF. The CDR3 DNA reads TGTGCCAGCAGTGGGGCAGGGGCCAACATTCAGTACTTC.

V and J are TRBV29-1 and TRBJ1-3, with D uncertain. The CDR3 is made up of 11 amino acids. V lost 6 bases and J lost 3, with 6 bases in between. The germline CDR1 and CDR2 sequences are SQVTM and ANQGSEA. DNA for the CDR3: TGCAGCGTCAACAGTGGAAACACCATATATTTT. It specifies CSVNSGNTIYF.

This clonotype was detected a few times. The gene calls are TRBV30 and TRBJ2-1; D gene unclear. Germline loops: CDR1 GTSNPN, CDR2 SVGIG (reference sequence). This CDR3 has 11 residues. V was cut by 2 bases and J by 10 bases, with 9 bases left in between. DNA for the CDR3: TGTGCCTGGAGTACCATTAACGAGCAGTTCTTC. It yields the protein CAWSTINEQFF.

The chain combines TRBV20-1 with TRBJ2-5; tentatively, D is TRBD1 (7 bases). CDR1 is DFQATT, CDR2 SNEGSKA, per germline (reference sequence). This CDR3 has 14 amino acids. The V gene lost 3 bases and the J gene lost 5 bases, with 16 bases spanning the gap. DNA of the CDR3: TGCAGTGCTAGGAGGGGGGACAGCCCGGAGACCCAGTACTTC. This translates into CSARRGDSPETQYF.

The chain combines TRBV5-4 with TRBJ2-3, with 8 positions matching TRBD1. Germline V gives CDR1 SGHNT, CDR2 YYREEE (reference sequence). Unmatched junction bases numbered 7, after V lost 0 bases and J lost 4 bases. The length of the CDR3 is 16 residues. CDR3 sequence (DNA): TGTGCCAGCAGCTTGGTCGGGACAGGAGGGGCAGATACGCAGTATTTT. This translates into CASSLVGTGGADTQYF.

The rearrangement uses TRBV7-8 and TRBJ2-3; D may be TRBD2 (7 bases). The CDR3 is 15 amino acids. The germline V and J ends were trimmed by 4 bases and 5 bases, with 16 bases remaining between them. Germline CDR1 SGHVS, CDR2 FQNEAQ. CDR3: CASSSGAGVVDTQYF. DNA of the CDR3: TGTGCCAGCAGCTCAGGGGCGGGAGTGGTAGATACGCAGTATTTT. Supplemented by reference TRBV7-8 and TRBJ2-3, the full variable domain reads GAGVSQSPRYKVAKRGQDVALRCDPISGHVSLFWYQQALGQGPEFLTYFQNEAQLDKSGLPSDRFFAERPEGSVSTLKIQRTQQEDSAVYLCASSSGAGVVDTQYFGPGTRLTVL.

This clonotype occurred a few times. The chain has TRBV20-1 and TRBJ2-3; TRBD2 agrees at 9 bases. The CDR3 sequence is 15 residues long. Germline CDR1 reads DFQATT; CDR2 reads SNEGSKA (reference sequence). With 3 bases clipped from V and 2 bases from J, the junction kept 6 bases outside the gene matches. The CDR3 reads CSASMLAGNTDTQYF. The CDR3 DNA reads TGCAGTGCTAGTATGCTAGCGGGAAACACAGATACGCAGTATTTT.

The rearrangement links TRBV20-1 to TRBJ2-2; D remains ambiguous. Looked up from germline, CDR1 is DFQATT and CDR2 is SNEGSKA (reference sequence). Trimming cost V 7 bases and J 0 bases, with 9 bases left between them. This CDR3 region has 13 residues. The CDR3 loop is CSVPWANTGELFF. CDR3 DNA sequence: TGCAGTGTCCCTTGGGCGAACACCGGGGAGCTGTTTTTT.

The V and J genes are TRBV5-1 and TRBJ2-1, with 8 bases identical to TRBD2. Germline loops: CDR1 SGHRS, CDR2 YFSETQ. The J segment lost 8 bases and the V segment lost 9 bases, leaving 13 bases of the junction unmatched. The CDR3 covers 14 residues. The DNA for the CDR3 is TGCGCCACCGCTAGCGGGTGGGTCCGCGATGAGCAGTTCTTC. Translating gives CATASGWVRDEQFF.

The chain links TRBV20-1 to TRBJ1-4; 7 bases match TRBD1. The V and J ends lost 3 bases and 8 bases, in that order; junction bases with no gene match: 6. The CDR3 length is 13 residues. Germline CDR1 DFQATT, CDR2 SNEGSKA (reference sequence). The CDR3 DNA is TGCAGTGCTAGCCCTCCGGGACAGGAAAAACTGTTTTTT. Translated, it gives CSASPPGQEKLFF.

The chain carries TRBV2 and TRBJ2-7; 7 positions match TRBD2. Trimming removed 3 bases from V and 3 bases from J; junction bases left unmatched: 8. The CDR3 has 15 residues. The germline V gene encodes CDR1 SNHLY and CDR2 FYNNEI. The CDR3 region is CASSERREKFYEQYF. CDR3 DNA: TGTGCCAGCAGTGAGAGGCGGGAGAAGTTCTACGAGCAGTACTTC.

This clonotype was seen a handful of times. This rearrangement joins TRBV7-8 to TRBJ2-7, with D possibly TRBD2 on 5 matching bases. Germline V gene lookup returns CDR1 SGHVS and CDR2 FQNEAQ. This CDR3 spans 15 amino acids. Trimming shortened V by 4 bases and J by 0 bases, and 13 bases separated the two germline ends. The CDR3 loop reads CASSSPGRSSYEQYF. The DNA for the CDR3 is TGTGCCAGCAGCTCCCCGGGGAGAAGCTCCTACGAGCAGTACTTC.

In this sample, this clonotype turned up a few times. Here the CDR3 reads CSATQVTDTQYF. CDR3 DNA sequence: TGCAGTGCTACCCAGGTCACAGATACGCAGTATTTT. The V and J genes are TRBV20-1 and TRBJ2-3; D not certain. CDR1 and CDR2 (germline): DFQATT, SNEGSKA (reference sequence). Trimming took off 4 bases at V and 2 bases at J, with 7 bases between the two ends. This CDR3 is built from 12 residues.

This clonotype was seen more than once but under ten times. The CDR3 bases are TGTGCCAGCAGGGGGACACCACCGTCCTACGAGCAGTACTTC. Its translation: CASRGTPPSYEQYF. This rearrangement joins TRBV6-2 or TRBV6-3 to TRBJ2-7, with D possibly matching TRBD1 (6 bases). The CDR3 totals 14 residues. Per germline, CDR1 MNHEY and CDR2 SVGEGT. The ends were cut back, 6 bases at V and 1 base at J, with 13 bases in the middle.

This sequence joins TRBV4-2 and TRBJ2-1; D ambiguous. V gave up 0 bases and J gave up 6 bases, with 21 bases separating them. The CDR3 has 18 amino acids. Germline V gene sequence: CDR1 LGHNA, CDR2 YNFKEQ. The CDR3 DNA sequence: TGTGCCAGCAGCCAAGATTTCGTCGAGAGTCTTTGGGTCAATGAGCAGTTCTTC. Amino acids: CASSQDFVESLWVNEQFF.

The rearrangement links TRBV20-1 to TRBJ1-2, with 10 bases identical to TRBD1. V was clipped by 3 bases and J by 7 bases; unmatched bases: 17. CDR3 length: 17 amino acids. Per germline, CDR1 DFQATT and CDR2 SNEGSKA (reference sequence). As DNA, the CDR3 is TGCAGTGCTAGCCCCGGGACAGGGGTTCGGCTTCAAGGTGGCTACACCTTC. This sequence encodes CSASPGTGVRLQGGYTF.

The chain is built from TRBV6-1 and TRBJ2-7; D possibly corresponds to TRBD2 (5 bases). V lost 6 bases, J lost 2 bases, and 14 bases lay in between. The CDR3 contains 14 residues. CDR1 is MNHNS and CDR2 is SASEGT in the germline V gene. In DNA, the CDR3 is TGTGCCAGCAGGGAGGCCAGTTTAACCTACGAGCAGTACTTC. It translates to CASREASLTYEQYF.

This rearrangement joins TRBV12-3 or TRBV12-4 to TRBJ1-1; no reliable D call. There are 11 residues in the CDR3. V lost 6 bases, J lost 6 bases, and 8 bases lay in between. The CDR3 region is CASSSGAEAFF. CDR3 nucleotide sequence: TGTGCCAGCAGCTCTGGGGCTGAAGCTTTCTTT.

This clonotype was seen only a few times. V gene TRBV6-5 combines with J gene TRBJ2-7; the match to TRBD1 covers 7 bases. Trimming removed 4 bases from V and 0 bases from J; junction bases left unmatched: 9. Germline-derived CDR1 and CDR2 are MNHEY and SVGAGI. The CDR3 consists of 16 residues. This CDR3 is CASSLPLGQSSYEQYF. CDR3 bases: TGTGCCAGCAGTTTACCTCTGGGACAGAGCTCCTACGAGCAGTACTTC.

The rearrangement links TRBV20-1 to TRBJ2-7; no firm D call. Germline V gene data show CDR1 as DFQATT and CDR2 as SNEGSKA (reference sequence). This CDR3 comprises 12 residues. Deletions cut 3 bases from V and 3 bases from J, with 9 bases between. Here the CDR3 reads CSASASYYEQYF. The CDR3 region has the DNA TGCAGTGCTAGTGCCAGTTACTACGAGCAGTACTTC.

The chain couples TRBV4-3 to TRBJ2-5; 8 bases are shared with TRBD2. The junction had 11 bases not matched to a gene; V was cut back by 0 bases and J by 5 bases. CDR3 length equals 17 residues. Looked up from germline, CDR1 is LGHNA and CDR2 is YSLEER. CDR3 amino acids: CASSQDRREGREETQYF. CDR3 sequence (DNA): TGCGCCAGCAGCCAAGATAGACGGGAGGGCCGGGAGGAGACCCAGTACTTC.

The genes are TRBV5-1 and TRBJ2-7; maybe TRBD1 (6 bases). The ends were cut back, 4 bases at V and 0 bases at J, with 17 bases in the middle. This CDR3 spans 16 amino acids. The germline V gene encodes CDR1 SGHRS and CDR2 YFSETQ. The CDR3 sequence: CASSRAGAPSSYEQYF. The CDR3 DNA is TGCGCCAGCAGCCGCGCAGGGGCCCCCAGCTCCTACGAGCAGTACTTC.

This clonotype was picked up a small number of times. V gene TRBV29-1 combines with J gene TRBJ2-2; TRBD1 matches 7 bases. Germline lookup yields CDR1 SQVTM and CDR2 ANQGSEA. With V trimmed by 7 bases and J by 6 bases, 14 bases remained unmatched. The CDR3 has 15 amino acids. The CDR3 coding sequence is TGCAGCGCGCACGAACAGGGGAGAGTGGCCGGGGAGCTGTTTTTT. Amino acid sequence: CSAHEQGRVAGELFF.